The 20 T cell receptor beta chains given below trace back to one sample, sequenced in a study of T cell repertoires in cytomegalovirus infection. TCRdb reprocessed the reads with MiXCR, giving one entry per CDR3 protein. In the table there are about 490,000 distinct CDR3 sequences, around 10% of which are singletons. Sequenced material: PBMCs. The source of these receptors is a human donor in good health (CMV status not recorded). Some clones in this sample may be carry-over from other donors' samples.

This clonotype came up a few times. In nucleotides, the CDR3 is TGTGCCAGCAGCGAGGGAGGGATCTCTGGAAACACCATATATTTT. It specifies CASSEGGISGNTIYF. The V gene is TRBV9, the J gene TRBJ1-3, with D unclear. The CDR3 is 15 amino acids. Per the germline V gene, CDR1 is SGDLS and CDR2 is YYNGEE. With 3 bases removed from V and 0 bases from J, the gap between germline ends came to 10 bases.

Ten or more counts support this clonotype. The DNA of the CDR3 is TGTGCCAGCAGTGAAGCGGGCCAGATGACAGGGGCCTACGAGCAGTACTTC. Its protein is CASSEAGQMTGAYEQYF. The rearrangement joins TRBV6-1 to TRBJ2-7; 8 bases map to TRBD1. This CDR3 spans 17 amino acids. Germline CDR1 and CDR2: MNHNS and SASEGT. J was trimmed by 2 bases and V by 0 bases; bases with no gene match: 9.

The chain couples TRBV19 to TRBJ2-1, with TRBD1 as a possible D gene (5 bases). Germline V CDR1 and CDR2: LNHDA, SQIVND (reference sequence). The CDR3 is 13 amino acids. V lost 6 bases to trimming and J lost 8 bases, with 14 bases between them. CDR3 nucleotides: TGTGCCAGTAGGGCCGCTCAGGGCTATGAGCAGTTCTTC. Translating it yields CASRAAQGYEQFF.

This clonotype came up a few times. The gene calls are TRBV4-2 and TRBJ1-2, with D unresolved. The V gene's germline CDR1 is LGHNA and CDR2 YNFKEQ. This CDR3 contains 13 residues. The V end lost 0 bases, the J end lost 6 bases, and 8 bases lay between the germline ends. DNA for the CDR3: TGTGCCAGCAGCCAAGATTTGACCGATGGCTACACCTTC. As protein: CASSQDLTDGYTF.

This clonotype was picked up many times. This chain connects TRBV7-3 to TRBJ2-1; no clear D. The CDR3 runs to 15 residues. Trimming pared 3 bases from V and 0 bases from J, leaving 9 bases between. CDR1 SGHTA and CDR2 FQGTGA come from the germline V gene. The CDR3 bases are TGTGCCAGCAGCTTGGGAATGAGCTCCTACAATGAGCAGTTCTTC. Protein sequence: CASSLGMSSYNEQFF.

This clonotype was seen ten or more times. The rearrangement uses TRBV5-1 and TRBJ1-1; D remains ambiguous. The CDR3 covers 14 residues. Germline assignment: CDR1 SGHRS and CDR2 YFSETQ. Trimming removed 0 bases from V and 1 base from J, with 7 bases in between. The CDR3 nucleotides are TGCGCCAGCAGCTTGGCCGGAGAGAACACTGAAGCTTTCTTT. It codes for CASSLAGENTEAFF.

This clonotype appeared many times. The DNA for the CDR3 is TGTGCCAGCAGCTCTACGGGACACGGAGGGTCCTTTACCAAAAACATTCAGTACTTC. This translates into CASSSTGHGGSFTKNIQYF. V and J are TRBV5-4 and TRBJ2-4; D may match TRBD1 or TRBD2 (6 bases each). The CDR3 is made up of 19 amino acids. Trimming pared 3 bases from V and 2 bases from J, leaving 24 bases between. The V gene's germline CDR1 is SGHNT and CDR2 YYREEE (reference sequence).

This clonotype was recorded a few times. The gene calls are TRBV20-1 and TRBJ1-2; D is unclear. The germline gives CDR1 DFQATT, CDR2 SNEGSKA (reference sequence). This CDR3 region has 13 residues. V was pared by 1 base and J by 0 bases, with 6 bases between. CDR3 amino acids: CSARGNSNYGYTF. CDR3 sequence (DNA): TGCAGTGCTAGAGGGAACTCTAACTATGGCTACACCTTC.

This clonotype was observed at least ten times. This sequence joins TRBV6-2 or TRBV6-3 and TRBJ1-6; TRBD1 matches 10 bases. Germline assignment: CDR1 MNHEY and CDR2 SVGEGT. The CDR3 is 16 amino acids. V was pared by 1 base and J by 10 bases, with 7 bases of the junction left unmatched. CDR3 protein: CASSYWTGQGESPLHF. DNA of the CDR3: TGTGCCAGCAGTTACTGGACCGGACAGGGGGAGTCACCCCTCCACTTT.

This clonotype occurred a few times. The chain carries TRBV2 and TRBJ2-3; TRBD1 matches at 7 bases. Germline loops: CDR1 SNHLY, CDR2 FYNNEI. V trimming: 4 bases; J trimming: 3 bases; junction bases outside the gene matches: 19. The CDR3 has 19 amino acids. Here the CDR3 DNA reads TGTGCCAGCAGTGTCCTGACAGGGTTCCTCGGAGAGGGTACAGATACGCAGTATTTT. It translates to CASSVLTGFLGEGTDTQYF.

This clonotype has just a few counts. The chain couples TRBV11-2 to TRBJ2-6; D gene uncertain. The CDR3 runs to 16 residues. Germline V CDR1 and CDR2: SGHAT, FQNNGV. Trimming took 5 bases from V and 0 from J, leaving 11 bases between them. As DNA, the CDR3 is TGTGCCAGCAGCCGACCGGGCCGCTCTGGGGCCAACGTCCTGACTTTC. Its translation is CASSRPGRSGANVLTF. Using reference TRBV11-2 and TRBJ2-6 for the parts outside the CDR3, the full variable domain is EAGVAQSPRYKIIEKRQSVAFWCNPISGHATLYWYQQILGQGPKLLIQFQNNGVVDDSQLPKDRFSAERLKGVDSTLKIQPAKLEDSAVYLCASSRPGRSGANVLTFGAGSRLTVL.

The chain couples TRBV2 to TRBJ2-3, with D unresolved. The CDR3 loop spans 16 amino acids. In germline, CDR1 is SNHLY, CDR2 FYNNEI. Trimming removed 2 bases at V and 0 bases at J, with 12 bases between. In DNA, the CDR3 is TGTGCCAGCAGTGAAAAAGGACCCCACAGCACAGATACGCAGTATTTT. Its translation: CASSEKGPHSTDTQYF.

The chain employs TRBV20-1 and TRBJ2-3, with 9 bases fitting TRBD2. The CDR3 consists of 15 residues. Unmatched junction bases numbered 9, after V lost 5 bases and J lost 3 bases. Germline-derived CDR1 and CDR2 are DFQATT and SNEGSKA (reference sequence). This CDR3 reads CSAPRSGSPTDTQYF. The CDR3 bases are TGCAGTGCTCCCCGTAGCGGGAGCCCTACAGATACGCAGTATTTT.

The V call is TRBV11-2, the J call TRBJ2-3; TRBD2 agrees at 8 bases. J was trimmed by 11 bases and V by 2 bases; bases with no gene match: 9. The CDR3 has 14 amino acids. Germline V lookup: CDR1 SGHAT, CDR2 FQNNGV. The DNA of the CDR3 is TGTGCCAGCAGCTTAAAAGCGGGGGAGGTGGGGCAGTATTTT. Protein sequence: CASSLKAGEVGQYF.

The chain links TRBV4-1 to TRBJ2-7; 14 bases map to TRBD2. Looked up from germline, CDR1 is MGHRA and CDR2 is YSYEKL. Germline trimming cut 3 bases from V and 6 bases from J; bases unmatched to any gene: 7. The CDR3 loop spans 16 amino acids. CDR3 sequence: CASSHKPGLAGGEQYF. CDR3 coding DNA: TGCGCCAGCAGCCACAAGCCCGGACTAGCGGGAGGCGAGCAGTACTTC.

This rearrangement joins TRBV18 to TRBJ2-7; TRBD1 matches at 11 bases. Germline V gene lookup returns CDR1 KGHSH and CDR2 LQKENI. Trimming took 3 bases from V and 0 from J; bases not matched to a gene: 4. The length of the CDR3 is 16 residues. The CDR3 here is CASSPGQGATSYEQYF. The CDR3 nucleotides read TGTGCCAGCTCACCCGGACAGGGGGCGACCTCCTACGAGCAGTACTTC.

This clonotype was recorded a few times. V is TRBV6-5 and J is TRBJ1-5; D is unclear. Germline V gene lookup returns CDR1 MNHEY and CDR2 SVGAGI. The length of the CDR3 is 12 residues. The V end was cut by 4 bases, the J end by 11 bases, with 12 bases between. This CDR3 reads CASSSSEGTQHF. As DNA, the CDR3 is TGTGCCAGCAGTTCATCGGAAGGTACCCAGCATTTT.

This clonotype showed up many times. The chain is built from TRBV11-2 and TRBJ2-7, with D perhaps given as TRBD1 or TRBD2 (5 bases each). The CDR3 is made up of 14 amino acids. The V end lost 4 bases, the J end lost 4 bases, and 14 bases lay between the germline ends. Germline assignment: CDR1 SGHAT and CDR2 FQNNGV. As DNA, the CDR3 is TGTGCCAGCAGCTCGCCGGGGCCTGGGTACGAGCAGTACTTC. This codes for CASSSPGPGYEQYF.

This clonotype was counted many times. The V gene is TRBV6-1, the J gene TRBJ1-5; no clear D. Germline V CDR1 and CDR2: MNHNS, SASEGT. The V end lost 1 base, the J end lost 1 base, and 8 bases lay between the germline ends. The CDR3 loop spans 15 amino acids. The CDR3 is CASSEEGVSNQPQHF. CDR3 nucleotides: TGTGCCAGCAGTGAAGAGGGTGTGAGCAATCAGCCCCAGCATTTT.

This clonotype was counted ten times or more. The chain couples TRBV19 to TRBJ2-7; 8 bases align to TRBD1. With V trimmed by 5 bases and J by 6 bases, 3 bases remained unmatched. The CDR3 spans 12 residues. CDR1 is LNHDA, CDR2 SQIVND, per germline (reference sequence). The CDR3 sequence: CASSVDRGEQYF. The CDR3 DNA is TGTGCCAGTAGTGTCGACAGGGGCGAGCAGTACTTC.